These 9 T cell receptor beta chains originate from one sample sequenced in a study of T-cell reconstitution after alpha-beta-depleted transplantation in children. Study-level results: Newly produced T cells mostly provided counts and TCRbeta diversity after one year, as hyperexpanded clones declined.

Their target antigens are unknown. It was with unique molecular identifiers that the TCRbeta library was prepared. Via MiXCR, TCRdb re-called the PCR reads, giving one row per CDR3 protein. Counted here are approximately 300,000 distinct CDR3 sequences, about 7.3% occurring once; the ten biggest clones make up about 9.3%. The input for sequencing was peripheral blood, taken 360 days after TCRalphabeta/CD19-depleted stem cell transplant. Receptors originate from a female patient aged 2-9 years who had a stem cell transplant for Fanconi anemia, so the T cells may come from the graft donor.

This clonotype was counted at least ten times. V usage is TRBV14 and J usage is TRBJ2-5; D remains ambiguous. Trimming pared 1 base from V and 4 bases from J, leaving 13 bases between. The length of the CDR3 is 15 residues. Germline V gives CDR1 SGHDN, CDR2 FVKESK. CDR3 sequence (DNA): TGTGCCAGCAGCCAAGTCGGCGGCAAGGTAGAGACCCAGTACTTC. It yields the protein CASSQVGGKVETQYF.

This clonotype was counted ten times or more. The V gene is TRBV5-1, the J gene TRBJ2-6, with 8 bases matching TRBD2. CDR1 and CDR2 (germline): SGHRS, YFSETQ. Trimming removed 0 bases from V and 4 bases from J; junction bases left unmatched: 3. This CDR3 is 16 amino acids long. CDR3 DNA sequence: TGCGCCAGCAGCTTGGTTAGCGGGACCGGGGCCAACGTCCTGACTTTC. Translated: CASSLVSGTGANVLTF.

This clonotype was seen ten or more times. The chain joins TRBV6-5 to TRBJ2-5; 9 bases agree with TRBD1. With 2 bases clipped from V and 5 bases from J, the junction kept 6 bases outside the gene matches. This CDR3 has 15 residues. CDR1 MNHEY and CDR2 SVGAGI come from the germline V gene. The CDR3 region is CASSYVGQGRETQYF. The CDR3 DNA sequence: TGTGCCAGCAGTTACGTGGGACAGGGAAGGGAGACCCAGTACTTC.

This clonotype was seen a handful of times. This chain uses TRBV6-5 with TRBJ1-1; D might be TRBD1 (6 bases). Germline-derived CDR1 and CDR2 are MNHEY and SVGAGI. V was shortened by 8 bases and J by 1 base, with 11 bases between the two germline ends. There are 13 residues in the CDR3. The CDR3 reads CASQGGQNTEAFF. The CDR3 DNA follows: TGTGCCAGCCAAGGGGGGCAGAACACTGAAGCTTTCTTT.

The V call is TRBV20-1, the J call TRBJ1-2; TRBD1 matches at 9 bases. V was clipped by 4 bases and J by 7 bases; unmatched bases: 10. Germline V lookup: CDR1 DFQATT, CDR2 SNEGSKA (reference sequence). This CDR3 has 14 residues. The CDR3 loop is CSATYTGGLVGYTF. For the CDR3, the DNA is TGCAGTGCTACTTACACAGGGGGCCTCGTTGGCTACACCTTC.

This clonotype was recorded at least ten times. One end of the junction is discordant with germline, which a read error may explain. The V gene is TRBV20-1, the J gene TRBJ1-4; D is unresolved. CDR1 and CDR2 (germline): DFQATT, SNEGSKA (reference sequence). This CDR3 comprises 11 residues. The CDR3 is CSARDRAARGW. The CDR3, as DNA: TGCAGTGCTAGAGATAGGGCCGCCCGAGGTTGG.

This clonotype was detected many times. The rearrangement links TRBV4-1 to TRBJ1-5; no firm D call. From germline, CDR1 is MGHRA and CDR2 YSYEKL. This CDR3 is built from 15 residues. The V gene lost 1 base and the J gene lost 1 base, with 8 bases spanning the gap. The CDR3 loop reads CASSQAVSSNQPQHF. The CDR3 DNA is TGCGCCAGCAGCCAAGCGGTGTCCAGCAATCAGCCCCAGCATTTT.

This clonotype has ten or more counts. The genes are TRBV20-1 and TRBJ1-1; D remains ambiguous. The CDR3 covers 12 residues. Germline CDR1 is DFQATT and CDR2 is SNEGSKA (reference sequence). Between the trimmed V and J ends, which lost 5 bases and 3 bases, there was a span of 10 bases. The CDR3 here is CSAPSLDTEAFF. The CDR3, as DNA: TGCAGTGCTCCCTCTCTAGACACTGAAGCTTTCTTT.

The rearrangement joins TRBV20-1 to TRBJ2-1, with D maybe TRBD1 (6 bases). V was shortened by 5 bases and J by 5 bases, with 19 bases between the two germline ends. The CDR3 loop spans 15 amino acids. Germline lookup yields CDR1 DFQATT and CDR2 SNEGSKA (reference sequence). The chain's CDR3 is CSAGFRTVGHNEQFF. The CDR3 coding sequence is TGCAGTGCTGGGTTTCGGACAGTTGGCCACAATGAGCAGTTCTTC.